A selection of T cell receptor beta chains follows, all from one sample in a study of shared clonotypes between healthy human individuals. Repertoires were generated with immunoSEQ multiplex PCR, while TCRdb's copy carries only in-frame clones and drops some. In the table there are fewer than 600,000 clones, 60% to 85% of which are singletons. Sequencing was performed on PBMCs. The origin of the receptors is a woman aged 40 to 50 in good health. Some clones in this sample may be carry-over from other donors' samples. Both conserved end residues are part of each CDR3. Each record gives: J gene, D gene, clone size, V gene, CDR3 DNA, CDR3 protein. D genes are given only for firm matches. Not every row has a clone size; where given, it reads once, few, many or a size class.

J gene: TRBJ2-3
D gene: -
clone size: -
V gene: TRBV7-8
CDR3 DNA: TGTGCCAGCAGCAAGAGGGGCACAGATACGCAGTATTTT
CDR3 protein: CASSKRGTDTQYF

J gene: TRBJ1-1
D gene: TRBD1
clone size: -
V gene: TRBV6-1
CDR3 DNA: TGTGCCATCAGTGAGACAACAGGGGGCACTGAAGCTTTCTTT
CDR3 protein: CAISETTGGTEAFF

J gene: TRBJ2-7
D gene: TRBD1
clone size: -
V gene: TRBV10-2
CDR3 DNA: TGCGCCAGCACAATTCCTATGGGGGGACAGGGTTACGAGCAGTACTTC
CDR3 protein: CASTIPMGGQGYEQYF

J gene: TRBJ2-6
D gene: TRBD2
clone size: -
V gene: TRBV9
CDR3 DNA: TGTGCCAGCAGCTTAACTAGCGGGAGTGGTGATGGGGCCAACGTCCTGACTTTC
CDR3 protein: CASSLTSGSGDGANVLTF

J gene: TRBJ2-7
D gene: TRBD1
clone size: -
V gene: TRBV7-9
CDR3 DNA: TGTGCCAGCAGCTGGGGACAGGGATGGTACGAGCAGTACTTC
CDR3 protein: CASSWGQGWYEQYF

J gene: TRBJ2-2
D gene: -
clone size: once
V gene: TRBV10-2
CDR3 DNA: TGCGCCAGCAGAAGCACAGACACCGGGGAGCTGTTTTTT
CDR3 protein: CASRSTDTGELFF

J gene: TRBJ1-6
D gene: TRBD1
clone size: -
V gene: TRBV2
CDR3 DNA: TGTGCCAGCAGCCCACAGGGGATCGGTTCACCCCTCCACTTT
CDR3 protein: CASSPQGIGSPLHF

J gene: TRBJ2-5
D gene: -
clone size: -
V gene: TRBV5-1
CDR3 DNA: TGCGCCAGCAGCTTGGGCTCGGTGAAAGAGACCCAGTACTTC
CDR3 protein: CASSLGSVKETQYF

J gene: TRBJ2-1
D gene: -
clone size: -
V gene: TRBV18
CDR3 DNA: TGTGCCAGCTCACCACCGGCCTACAATGAGCAGTTCTTC
CDR3 protein: CASSPPAYNEQFF

J gene: TRBJ2-7
D gene: TRBD2
clone size: -
V gene: TRBV9
CDR3 DNA: TGTGCCAGCAGCGGGGGACTAGCGGGACCCTACGAGCAGTACTTC
CDR3 protein: CASSGGLAGPYEQYF

J gene: TRBJ1-4
D gene: -
clone size: -
V gene: TRBV30
CDR3 DNA: TGTGCCTGGTGCGGGGGCACTGCAACTAATGAAAAACTGTTTTTT
CDR3 protein: CAWCGGTATNEKLFF

J gene: TRBJ1-3
D gene: -
clone size: -
V gene: TRBV28
CDR3 DNA: TGTGCCAGCAGTTTCGCACCTCCACAGATCTTATATTTT
CDR3 protein: CASSFAPPQILYF

J gene: TRBJ2-3
D gene: -
clone size: once
V gene: TRBV10-3
CDR3 DNA: TGTGCCATCAGTGAGAACGATCTATCACTAGGAGATACGCAGTATTTT
CDR3 protein: CAISENDLSLGDTQYF

J gene: TRBJ2-1
D gene: -
clone size: -
V gene: TRBV19
CDR3 DNA: TGTGCCAGTAGTATACGAGCAGGGGACAATGAGCAGTTCTTC
CDR3 protein: CASSIRAGDNEQFF

J gene: TRBJ2-1
D gene: -
clone size: -
V gene: TRBV14
CDR3 DNA: TGTGCCAGCTCACCTCGGGGCCTGGGTGAGCAGTTCTTC
CDR3 protein: CASSPRGLGEQFF

J gene: TRBJ2-1
D gene: -
clone size: -
V gene: TRBV7-3
CDR3 DNA: TGTGCCAGCAGCCCATGGGGCCAGAGCTCCTACAATGAGCAGTTCTTC
CDR3 protein: CASSPWGQSSYNEQFF

J gene: TRBJ2-4
D gene: TRBD2
clone size: -
V gene: TRBV28
CDR3 DNA: TGTGCCAGCAGCCAAGGACTAGCGGGAGGCGCCAAAAACATTCAGTACTTC
CDR3 protein: CASSQGLAGGAKNIQYF

J gene: TRBJ2-1
D gene: -
clone size: -
V gene: TRBV11-2
CDR3 DNA: TGTGCCAGCAGCTTCCTGACTAGGAATGAGCAGTTCTTC
CDR3 protein: CASSFLTRNEQFF

J gene: TRBJ2-3
D gene: -
clone size: many
V gene: TRBV15
CDR3 DNA: TGTGCCACCAGCAGAGGAGGTATAGGAGATACGCAGTATTTT
CDR3 protein: CATSRGGIGDTQYF

J gene: TRBJ1-4
D gene: -
clone size: -
V gene: TRBV6-4
CDR3 DNA: TGTGCCAGCAGTGACTCCGGACGATCTAATGAAAAACTGTTTTTT
CDR3 protein: CASSDSGRSNEKLFF

J gene: TRBJ2-1
D gene: -
clone size: -
V gene: TRBV20-1
CDR3 DNA: TGCAGTGCGTTAGTTAATGAGCAGTTCTTC
CDR3 protein: CSALVNEQFF

J gene: TRBJ2-1
D gene: TRBD2
clone size: -
V gene: TRBV7-9
CDR3 DNA: TGTGCCAGCAGCCCACTTCGACTAGCGGGAGACAATGAGCAGTTCTTC
CDR3 protein: CASSPLRLAGDNEQFF

J gene: TRBJ1-2
D gene: -
clone size: few
V gene: TRBV2
CDR3 DNA: TGTGCCAGCAGGAGAAGCTTACTCGGCTATGGCTACACCTTC
CDR3 protein: CASRRSLLGYGYTF

J gene: TRBJ1-5
D gene: -
clone size: -
V gene: TRBV2
CDR3 DNA: TGTGCCAGCAGCAGCCAGGGAGGGGGCAATCAGCCCCAGCATTTT
CDR3 protein: CASSSQGGGNQPQHF

J gene: TRBJ2-1
D gene: TRBD2
clone size: -
V gene: TRBV4-2
CDR3 DNA: TGTGCCAGCAGCCCGGGACTAGCGGAGAATGAGCAGTTCTTC
CDR3 protein: CASSPGLAENEQFF

J gene: TRBJ2-1
D gene: -
clone size: -
V gene: TRBV4-3
CDR3 DNA: TGCGCCAGCAGCCGGATTAGCGGATGGTATGAGCAGTTCTTC
CDR3 protein: CASSRISGWYEQFF

J gene: TRBJ2-7
D gene: -
clone size: -
V gene: TRBV25-1
CDR3 DNA: TGTGCCAGCAGCCCTCGGGGATTCTCCTACGAGCAGTACTTC
CDR3 protein: CASSPRGFSYEQYF

J gene: TRBJ1-1
D gene: -
clone size: few
V gene: TRBV19
CDR3 DNA: TGTGCCAGTAGAAAACAGGGCCTGAACACTGAAGCTTTCTTT
CDR3 protein: CASRKQGLNTEAFF

J gene: TRBJ1-4
D gene: -
clone size: -
V gene: TRBV5-1
CDR3 DNA: TGCGCCAGCAGCTTGGGGCCGGCGGGTGAAAAACTGTTTTTT
CDR3 protein: CASSLGPAGEKLFF

J gene: TRBJ2-7
D gene: TRBD2
clone size: -
V gene: TRBV27
CDR3 DNA: TGTGCCAGCAGTTTATCGTCTAGCGGGAGAGGAGAGCAGTACTTC
CDR3 protein: CASSLSSSGRGEQYF

J gene: TRBJ1-2
D gene: TRBD1
clone size: few
V gene: TRBV28
CDR3 DNA: TGTGCCAGCAGTTCAGGACAGGGCAAGACCTTC
CDR3 protein: CASSSGQGKTF

J gene: TRBJ2-3
D gene: TRBD1
clone size: -
V gene: TRBV10-3
CDR3 DNA: TGTGCCACCAAATGGACAGGGACTAGCACAGATACGCAGTATTTT
CDR3 protein: CATKWTGTSTDTQYF

J gene: TRBJ2-1
D gene: TRBD2
clone size: -
V gene: TRBV19
CDR3 DNA: TGTGCCAGTAGTATTCAGACTAGCGGGACGGATGAGCAGTTCTTC
CDR3 protein: CASSIQTSGTDEQFF

J gene: TRBJ1-1
D gene: TRBD1
clone size: -
V gene: TRBV18
CDR3 DNA: TGTGCCAGCTCACCTGGACAGGGGTGGAACACTGAAGCTTTCTTT
CDR3 protein: CASSPGQGWNTEAFF

J gene: TRBJ2-3
D gene: -
clone size: -
V gene: TRBV29-1
CDR3 DNA: TGCAGCGGAGAAGGGACTAGCACAGATACGCAGTATTTT
CDR3 protein: CSGEGTSTDTQYF

J gene: TRBJ2-5
D gene: TRBD1
clone size: -
V gene: TRBV7-8
CDR3 DNA: TGTGCCAGCAGCTTACCGCAAATTTGGACAGGTTATAGGGAGACCCAGTACTTC
CDR3 protein: CASSLPQIWTGYRETQYF

J gene: TRBJ2-3
D gene: TRBD2
clone size: many
V gene: TRBV7-8
CDR3 DNA: TGTGCCAGCAGCTCCCTAGCGGCCTACACAGATACGCAGTATTTT
CDR3 protein: CASSSLAAYTDTQYF

J gene: TRBJ2-7
D gene: -
clone size: -
V gene: TRBV29-1
CDR3 DNA: TGCAGCGTTGCGAGGCTAGCTTCTCCCGTCGAGCAGTACTTC
CDR3 protein: CSVARLASPVEQYF

J gene: TRBJ2-4
D gene: -
clone size: -
V gene: TRBV7-2
CDR3 DNA: TGTGCCAGCAGCTTCGGCGGGTGGGACATTCAGTACTTC
CDR3 protein: CASSFGGWDIQYF

J gene: TRBJ1-4
D gene: TRBD1
clone size: -
V gene: TRBV19
CDR3 DNA: TGTGCCAGTAATCAGGGGGCTGCTAATGAAAAACTGTTTTTT
CDR3 protein: CASNQGAANEKLFF

J gene: TRBJ1-2
D gene: TRBD1
clone size: few
V gene: TRBV19
CDR3 DNA: TGTGCCAGTAGTATTTCGATCTCGTCAGGGGGCCTCTATGGCTACACCTTC
CDR3 protein: CASSISISSGGLYGYTF

J gene: TRBJ2-2
D gene: TRBD2
clone size: -
V gene: TRBV18
CDR3 DNA: TGTGCCAGCTCACCACAGCGGGAAGACACCGGGGAGCTGTTTTTT
CDR3 protein: CASSPQREDTGELFF

J gene: TRBJ2-4
D gene: -
clone size: -
V gene: TRBV13
CDR3 DNA: TGTGCCAGCAGCTTATTTCAGGGCGCTAACATTCAGTACTTC
CDR3 protein: CASSLFQGANIQYF

J gene: TRBJ2-7
D gene: TRBD1
clone size: -
V gene: TRBV5-5
CDR3 DNA: TGTGCCAGCAGCCTCGTCCTATTAGGACAGGATAACTCCTACGAGCAGTACTTC
CDR3 protein: CASSLVLLGQDNSYEQYF

J gene: TRBJ2-5
D gene: TRBD1
clone size: -
V gene: TRBV9
CDR3 DNA: TGTGCCAGCAGCGCTACAGGGGTTATAGGGGAGACCCAGTACTTC
CDR3 protein: CASSATGVIGETQYF

J gene: TRBJ1-4
D gene: -
clone size: few
V gene: TRBV7-9
CDR3 DNA: TGTGCCAGCACCCAAGGCCCGAGGGAAAAACTGTTTTTT
CDR3 protein: CASTQGPREKLFF

J gene: TRBJ2-2
D gene: TRBD2
clone size: -
V gene: TRBV11-3
CDR3 DNA: TGTGCCAGCAGCCTCGGGGCTAGCGGTTACACCGGGGAGCTGTTTTTT
CDR3 protein: CASSLGASGYTGELFF

J gene: TRBJ1-1
D gene: -
clone size: -
V gene: TRBV5-4
CDR3 DNA: TGTGCCAGCAGCCAAAAAGGATTCACTGAAGCTTTCTTT
CDR3 protein: CASSQKGFTEAFF

J gene: TRBJ2-7
D gene: TRBD2
clone size: -
V gene: TRBV14
CDR3 DNA: TGTGCCAGCAGTTTAGCGGGAGGCTCCTACGAGCAGTACTTC
CDR3 protein: CASSLAGGSYEQYF

J gene: TRBJ1-5
D gene: -
clone size: -
V gene: TRBV10-3
CDR3 DNA: TGTGCCAGCAGTGAATCCCAGGAACAGCCCCAGCATTTT
CDR3 protein: CASSESQEQPQHF

J gene: TRBJ2-4
D gene: TRBD1
clone size: -
V gene: TRBV10-1
CDR3 DNA: TGCGCCAGCAAGAGGACAGGGAACATTCAGTACTTC
CDR3 protein: CASKRTGNIQYF

J gene: TRBJ1-1
D gene: TRBD1
clone size: -
V gene: TRBV19
CDR3 DNA: TGTGCCAGTAGTATTCGACAGGGGCCGGATTATTCTGAAGCTTTCTTT
CDR3 protein: CASSIRQGPDYSEAFF

J gene: TRBJ1-3
D gene: -
clone size: -
V gene: TRBV18
CDR3 DNA: TGTGCCAGCTCACCAACGGCAGGGAACGGCCCCTGGGACACCATATATTTT
CDR3 protein: CASSPTAGNGPWDTIYF

J gene: TRBJ2-7
D gene: TRBD1
clone size: -
V gene: TRBV7-6
CDR3 DNA: TGTGCCAGCAGCCCCTCAGGGGGCGAAGCCGAGCAGTACTTC
CDR3 protein: CASSPSGGEAEQYF

J gene: TRBJ2-3
D gene: TRBD2
clone size: -
V gene: TRBV11-2
CDR3 DNA: TGTGCCAGCACCTTGGGCGGGAGAAGCACAGATACGCAGTATTTT
CDR3 protein: CASTLGGRSTDTQYF

J gene: TRBJ2-2
D gene: -
clone size: -
V gene: TRBV5-6
CDR3 DNA: TGTGCCAGCAGCAGTTACGTCACCGGGGAGCTGTTTTTT
CDR3 protein: CASSSYVTGELFF

J gene: TRBJ2-1
D gene: TRBD2
clone size: -
V gene: TRBV29-1
CDR3 DNA: TGCAGCGTTGCCCCCGGGAGGGACCTTGGGAATGAGCAGTTCTTC
CDR3 protein: CSVAPGRDLGNEQFF

J gene: TRBJ2-5
D gene: TRBD2
clone size: -
V gene: TRBV5-4
CDR3 DNA: TGTGCCAGCAGCTTCCAGCTAGCGGGAGTGGGAGAGCAGTACTTC
CDR3 protein: CASSFQLAGVGEQYF

J gene: TRBJ1-2
D gene: -
clone size: few
V gene: TRBV28
CDR3 DNA: TGTGCCAGCACCACCAACGGGGGGGCGCAAGGCAACACCTTC
CDR3 protein: CASTTNGGAQGNTF

J gene: TRBJ1-2
D gene: -
clone size: few
V gene: TRBV30
CDR3 DNA: TGTGCCTGGAGGAACGGGGGCACCTATGGCTACACCTTC
CDR3 protein: CAWRNGGTYGYTF